This T cell receptor beta chain was found in a study of tissue T cells after allogeneic stem cell transplantation. Study-wide findings and caveats: Across patients, clones rarely overlapped, yet motif clusters were shared tissue-specifically.

Clones were read by immunoSEQ multiplex PCR, and TCRdb kept only the in-frame ones, dropping some. The repertoire holds several thousand clones, with 35% to 55% as singletons. The CDR3 spans 13 residues. V lost 1 base and J lost 3, with 5 bases in between. The germline V gene has CDR1 SGHSA and CDR2 FRNQAP. Time point noted: mouse harvest day 7 after allogeneic transplant. The graft held 10^6 splenic CD5+ T cells and 10^7 T-cell-depleted bone marrow cells. Only a few counts were recorded for this clone. The antigen remains undetermined. The genes and germline here are from mouse. The read halts 1 residue ahead of the CDR3 end, with the missing end drawn from the germline J gene. The identical CDR3 is also encoded by other nucleotide sequences in the sample.

The gene calls are TRBV16 and TRBJ2-3; D possibly matches TRBD1 or TRBD2 (5 bases each). This receptor was identified in a female BALB/c mouse given C57BL/6 T cells with graft-versus-host disease after an allogeneic hematopoietic cell transplant. What was sequenced was skin. CDR3 DNA, as far as it was read: TGTGCAAGCAGCTTAGGGGGGGCAGAAACGCTGTAT. This encodes CASSLGGAETLY. From start to end, the CDR3 is CASSLGGAETLYF.